This T cell receptor (beta chain) was captured by sequencing in a study of blood T cell repertoires in COVID-19. Study-level information: Both acute and convalescent COVID-19 samples were obtained from the United States, Italy and Spain.

Clones were sequenced by immunoSEQ multiplex PCR, and TCRdb holds only the in-frame ones, with some missing. Here the sample spans some 48,000 clones, roughly 88% being singletons. Trimming took 2 bases from V and 2 from J, leaving 9 bases between them. This CDR3 comprises 14 residues. Germline V gene data show CDR1 as SEHNR and CDR2 as FQNEAQ (reference sequence). The chain recombines TRBV7-9 with TRBJ1-1; D gene uncertain. What was sequenced was peripheral blood. The receptor was derived from a human donor in a cohort sampled during active COVID-19. The CDR3 here is CASSLISVNTEAFF. Here the CDR3 DNA reads TGTGCCAGCAGCTTAATCTCAGTCAACACTGAAGCTTTCTTT.